This T cell receptor (beta chain) came from a study of T cells in localized non-small cell lung cancer. Sequenced by immunoSEQ multiplex PCR; TCRdb stores in-frame clones only, minus some. This table has 90,000 to 95,000 clones, roughly 93% appearing once. The CDR3 totals 12 residues. V lost 5 bases, J lost 5 bases, and 9 bases lay in between. The germline gives CDR1 SGHTA, CDR2 FQGNSA. The chain combines TRBV7-2 with TRBJ2-5; D gene ambiguous. This receptor was identified in a woman between 35 and 75 years old with stage II squamous cell lung carcinoma. The sequences come from PBMCs, collected before any cancer treatment. CDR3 nucleotides: TGTGCCAGCAGCCGAGCCGGGGAGACCCAGTACTTC. Translating gives CASSRAGETQYF.